This TCR beta chain was found in a study of T cells in Graves' hyperthyroidism and ophthalmopathy. V shed 4 bases and J 3 bases; nucleotides not matched to a gene: 9. Per germline, CDR1 SEHNR and CDR2 FQNEAQ (reference sequence). This CDR3 contains 15 residues. With regard to this clonotype: What it recognizes is unknown.

Whole-study findings and limits: Researchers found most expanded thyroid clonotypes above 0.001 in blood as well.

The study defined stable Graves' hyperthyroidism as no ophthalmopathy progression within 18 months. Patients aged 18 to 65 had newly diagnosed hyperthyroidism of under 2 months' duration. TCR beta CDR3 region amplification was performed from RNA transcripts. A first-round RT-PCR of the TCR CDR3 used the HTBI primer set. TCRdb analysed the multiplex PCR reads with MiXCR anew, one entry per CDR3 protein. Among roughly 580,000 distinct CDR3 sequences listed, roughly 46% were seen once. Sequenced input: peripheral blood or thyroid tissue (not recorded which). The TCR sequence derives from a woman between 18 and 29 years old with Graves' hyperthyroidism. This chain joins TRBV7-9 and TRBJ2-7; 7 bases fit TRBD1. CDR3 nucleotides: TGTGCCAGCAGCTCTAAGACAGGGCAAATCTACGAGCAGTACTTC. Protein sequence: CASSSKTGQIYEQYF. Together with reference TRBV7-9 and TRBJ2-7, the CDR3 gives the full variable domain: DTGVSQNPRHKITKRGQNVTFRCDPISEHNRLYWYRQTLGQGPEFLTYFQNEAQLEKSRLLSDRFSAERPKGSFSTLEIQRTEQGDSAMYLCASSSKTGQIYEQYFGPGTRLTVT.